This T cell receptor (beta chain) came from a study of T cell responses to AZD1222 COVID-19 vaccine. Generated by immunoSEQ multiplex PCR, the TCRdb table keeps only in-frame clones and is missing some. The table shows around 200,000 clones, with 85% to 90% occurring only once. CDR3 length: 13 residues. The V and J ends lost 3 bases and 7 bases respectively, with 15 bases between them. The germline CDR1 and CDR2 sequences are GTSNPN and SVGIG (reference sequence). The chain has TRBV30 and TRBJ1-1, with a weak D call TRBD1 (6 bases). The sequencing used peripheral blood, collected on day 0 of AZD1222 vaccination. This clonotype originated in an adult in good health. The CDR3 loop reads CAWRNGGAGEAFF. The CDR3 DNA is TGTGCCTGGAGAAACGGGGGCGCGGGTGAAGCTTTCTTT.